Sequencing of this T cell receptor beta chain was carried out in a study of T cell changes during pregnancy in multiple sclerosis (dated by TCRdb to between 2017 and 2020). The study in broad terms: In women with multiple sclerosis, the researchers looked at how the T cell repertoire shifted as pregnancy progressed.

To prepare the library, the immunoSEQ multiplex PCR assay was applied. In TCRdb, the immuneACCESS table is reduced to in-frame sequences with V and J assigned. These tables do not hold every clone; where another copy was compared, an unresolved V gene accounts for under half, and the others remain unexplained. The sample has over 75,000 clones on record, over 80% of them singletons. The top ten constitute about 2.4% of the sample. V and J are trimmed by 4 bases and 5 bases, and the gene matches miss 7 bases of the junction. CDR1 and CDR2 are read off the germline V gene (reference sequence) as LNHDA and SQIVND. The CDR3 has 16 amino acids, counting the end cysteine and phenylalanine. Left in the record is the CDR3 DNA by itself, 48 bases read in frame from the first base. Turning to this clone: Its target antigen remains unknown. Within one base of it there is no much larger clone, and no base qualities were kept.

The chain links TRBV19 with TRBJ2-1, and TRBD2 aligns with 11 junction nucleotides. The sequenced sample was peripheral blood, obtained in the first trimester of pregnancy. This receptor was identified in a female donor with multiple sclerosis, enrolled in a pregnancy study. Here is the DNA: TGTGCCAGTAGTACACCTAGCGGGAGGACTAACAATGAGCAGTTCTTC. Translated, this gives CASSTPSGRTNNEQFF.